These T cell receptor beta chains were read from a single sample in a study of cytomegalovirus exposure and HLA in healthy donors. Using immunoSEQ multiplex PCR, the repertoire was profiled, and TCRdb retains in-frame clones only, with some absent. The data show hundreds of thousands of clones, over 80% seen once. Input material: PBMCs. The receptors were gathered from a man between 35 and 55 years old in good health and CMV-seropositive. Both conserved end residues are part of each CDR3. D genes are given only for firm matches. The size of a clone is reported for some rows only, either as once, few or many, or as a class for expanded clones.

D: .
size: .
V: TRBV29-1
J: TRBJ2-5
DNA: TGCAGCGTTTGTATAACAGGATGGGAGACCCAGTACTTC
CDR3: CSVCITGWETQYF

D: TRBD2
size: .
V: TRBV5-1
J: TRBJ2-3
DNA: TGCGCCAGCAGCTTGGGGGCTAGCGGTAGCACAGATACGCAGTATTTT
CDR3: CASSLGASGSTDTQYF

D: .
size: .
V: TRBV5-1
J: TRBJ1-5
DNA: TGCGCCAGCAGCTTGGACATTAATCAGCCCCAGCATTTT
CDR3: CASSLDINQPQHF

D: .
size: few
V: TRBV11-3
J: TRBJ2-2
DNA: TGTGCCAGCAGATTCTTAGAACCGACAGTGATGAACACCGGGGAGCTGTTTTTT
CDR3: CASRFLEPTVMNTGELFF

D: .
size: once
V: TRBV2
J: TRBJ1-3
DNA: TGTGCCAGCAGAGGGGACATGAGGGGAAACACCATATATTTT
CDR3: CASRGDMRGNTIYF

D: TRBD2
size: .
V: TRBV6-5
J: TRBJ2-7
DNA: TGTGCCAGCCGGGGGGGAAGGATTGGGTACGAGCAGTACTTC
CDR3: CASRGGRIGYEQYF

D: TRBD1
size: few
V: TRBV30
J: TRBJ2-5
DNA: TGTGCCTGGGCTGCAGGGGGAGAAGAGACCCAGTACTTC
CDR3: CAWAAGGEETQYF

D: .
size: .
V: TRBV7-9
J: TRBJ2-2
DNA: TGTGCCAGCAGTCAGAAGGAGTCCCTAAGCACCGGGGAGCTGTTTTTT
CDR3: CASSQKESLSTGELFF

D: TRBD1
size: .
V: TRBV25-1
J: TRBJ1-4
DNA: TGTGCCAGCAGTTTCAGGGGGCGATTTGAAAAACTGTTTTTT
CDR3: CASSFRGRFEKLFF

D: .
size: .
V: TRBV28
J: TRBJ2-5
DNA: TGTGCCAGCAGTCCGTTGGACAGAGAAGAGACCCAGTACTTC
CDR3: CASSPLDREETQYF

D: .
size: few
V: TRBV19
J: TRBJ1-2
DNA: TGTGCCAGTAGTATACAGGGTGAAGTCTATGGCTACACCTTC
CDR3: CASSIQGEVYGYTF

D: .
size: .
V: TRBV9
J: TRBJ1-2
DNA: TGTGCCAGCAGCGTTATGGCAGGGTCTTGGTATGGCTACACCTTC
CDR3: CASSVMAGSWYGYTF

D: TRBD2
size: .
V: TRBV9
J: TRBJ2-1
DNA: TGTGCCAGCAGCACAGGGACTAGCGGGAGTGGATCCTACAATGAGCAGTTCTTC
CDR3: CASSTGTSGSGSYNEQFF

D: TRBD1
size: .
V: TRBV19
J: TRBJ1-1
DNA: TGTGCCAGTAGTACCGGGACAGGGGGATTGAACACTGAAGCTTTCTTT
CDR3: CASSTGTGGLNTEAFF

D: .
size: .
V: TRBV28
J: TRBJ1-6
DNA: TGTGCCAGCACCCCCCCCAGGGGACCCCTCCACTTT
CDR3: CASTPPRGPLHF

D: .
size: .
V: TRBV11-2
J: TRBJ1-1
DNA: TGTGCCAGCAGCTTGATACGGACTGAAGCTTTCTTT
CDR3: CASSLIRTEAFF

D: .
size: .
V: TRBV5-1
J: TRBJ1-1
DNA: TGCGCCAGCAGCACCTTCCAGGGGACTGAAGCTTTCTTT
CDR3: CASSTFQGTEAFF

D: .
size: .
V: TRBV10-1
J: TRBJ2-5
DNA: TGCGCCAGCACGCAGGGTTATCAAGAGACCCAGTACTTC
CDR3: CASTQGYQETQYF